This TCR beta chain stems from a study of early T cells in non-severe SARS-CoV-2 infection (dated by TCRdb to the early 2020s). Some background on the complete study: Because TCR sequencing relied on bulk RNA taken from unsorted whole blood, pairing of alpha and beta chains was not possible. The paper as a whole reports these results and caveats: VDJdb matching was skewed toward anti-spike CD8 responses and likely underestimated virus-specific expansions, missing private and CD4 specificities.

Library preparation used 5' RACE. Instrument on record: NextSeq 500. The TCR library protocol attached unique molecular identifiers to individual cDNA molecules to correct for sequencing error and PCR bias. TCR alpha and beta chains were both sequenced, and the abundances of alpha and beta sequences in each sample were closely correlated with each other. The study's own analysis went as follows. V gene, J gene and CDR3 annotation of TCR sequences was performed with Decombinator V4. Expanded TCRs were defined as changing significantly between any two time points under a Poisson model with p below 0.0001. TCR abundances were normalised to the total number of TCRs sequenced in each sample and reported as counts per million. MAIT TCRs were defined by TRAV1-2 paired with TRAJ12, TRAJ20 or TRAJ33, and iNKT TCRs by TRAV10 paired with TRAJ18. VDJdb, accessed on 1 November 2021, was searched for TCRs annotated for CMV, EBV and SARS-CoV-2, and TCRs annotated for more than one antigen were excluded. TCRdb reworked the public reads: Q25 trimming with fastp, MiXCR clone assembly, productive beta chains retained. All rows with the same CDR3 protein become a single entry with the most common DNA and genes. The V and J calls follow TCRdb's processing rather than the paper's. Recorded for this sample are just under 65,000 distinct CDR3 sequences; more than 5.5% of them occurred a single time. Less than 3.5% of the sample lies in the top ten.

This was a case-control study nested in a cohort of healthcare workers in London, UK, who had nasopharyngeal swab PCR tests and blood samples taken every week. Healthcare workers were recruited during the week of the UK lockdown, between 23 and 31 March 2020, and followed weekly for up to roughly 15 weeks. By its share of the sample, this clonotype is medium-sized (0.01 to 0.1%). Its antigen specificity is not known. Base qualities are not at hand, and no much larger clone is one base apart. The V end loses 6 bases and the J end loses 3 bases, and a stretch of 13 bases separates them. CDR1 SQVTM and CDR2 ANQGSEA are derived from the germline V gene. The CDR3 covers 13 residues, taking in both the cysteine and the phenylalanine. Only the CDR3 DNA stays, 39 bases, in frame from base 1.

The V gene is TRBV29-1 and the J gene is TRBJ2-3; the D gene assignment is ambiguous. The source is an adult who was a healthcare worker with PCR-confirmed SARS-CoV-2 infection or an uninfected control (not recorded which). The sample here was whole blood, taken at baseline. The nucleotide sequence reads TGCAGCGTCCCATTCGCAGAAACAGATACGCAGTATTTT. This gives the protein CSVPFAETDTQYF.